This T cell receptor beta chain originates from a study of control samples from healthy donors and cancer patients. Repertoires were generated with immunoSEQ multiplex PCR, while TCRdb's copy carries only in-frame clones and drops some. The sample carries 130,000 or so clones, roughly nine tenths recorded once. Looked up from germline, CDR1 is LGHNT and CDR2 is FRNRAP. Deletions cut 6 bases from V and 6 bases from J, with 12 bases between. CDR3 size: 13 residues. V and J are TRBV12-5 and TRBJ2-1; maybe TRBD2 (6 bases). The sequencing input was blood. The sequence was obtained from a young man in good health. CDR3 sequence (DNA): TGTGCTAGTGGGGGAGGACATCGCAATGAGCAGTTCTTC. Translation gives CASGGGHRNEQFF.